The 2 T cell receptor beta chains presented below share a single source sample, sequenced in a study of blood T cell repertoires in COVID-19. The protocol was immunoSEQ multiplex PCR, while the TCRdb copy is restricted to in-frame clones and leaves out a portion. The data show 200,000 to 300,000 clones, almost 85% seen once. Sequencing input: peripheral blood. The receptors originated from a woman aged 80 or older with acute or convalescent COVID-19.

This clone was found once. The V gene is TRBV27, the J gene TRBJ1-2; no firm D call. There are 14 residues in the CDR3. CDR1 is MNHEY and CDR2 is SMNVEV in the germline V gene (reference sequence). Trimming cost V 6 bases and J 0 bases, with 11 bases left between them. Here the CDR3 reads CASSPRWANYGYTF. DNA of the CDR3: TGTGCCAGCAGCCCGCGGTGGGCTAACTATGGCTACACCTTC.

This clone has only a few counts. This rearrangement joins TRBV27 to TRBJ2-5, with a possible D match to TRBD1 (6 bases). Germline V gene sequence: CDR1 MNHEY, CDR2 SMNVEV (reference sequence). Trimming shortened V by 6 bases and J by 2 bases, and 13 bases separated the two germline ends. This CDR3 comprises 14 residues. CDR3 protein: CASSRRDIQETQYF. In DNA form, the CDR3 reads TGTGCCAGCAGCCGCCGGGACATTCAAGAGACCCAGTACTTC.